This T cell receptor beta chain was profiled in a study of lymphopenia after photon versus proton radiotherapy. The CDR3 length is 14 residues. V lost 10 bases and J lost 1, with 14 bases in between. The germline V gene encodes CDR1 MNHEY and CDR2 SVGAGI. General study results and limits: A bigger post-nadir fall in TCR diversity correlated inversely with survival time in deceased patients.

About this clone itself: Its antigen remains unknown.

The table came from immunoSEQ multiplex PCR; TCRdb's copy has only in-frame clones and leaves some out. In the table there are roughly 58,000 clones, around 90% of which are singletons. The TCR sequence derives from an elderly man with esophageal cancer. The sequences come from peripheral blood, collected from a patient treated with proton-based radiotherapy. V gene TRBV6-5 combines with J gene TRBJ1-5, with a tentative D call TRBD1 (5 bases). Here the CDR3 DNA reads TGTGCCACCAGGGTTGGGATAAGCAATCAGCCCCAGCATTTT. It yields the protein CATRVGISNQPQHF.